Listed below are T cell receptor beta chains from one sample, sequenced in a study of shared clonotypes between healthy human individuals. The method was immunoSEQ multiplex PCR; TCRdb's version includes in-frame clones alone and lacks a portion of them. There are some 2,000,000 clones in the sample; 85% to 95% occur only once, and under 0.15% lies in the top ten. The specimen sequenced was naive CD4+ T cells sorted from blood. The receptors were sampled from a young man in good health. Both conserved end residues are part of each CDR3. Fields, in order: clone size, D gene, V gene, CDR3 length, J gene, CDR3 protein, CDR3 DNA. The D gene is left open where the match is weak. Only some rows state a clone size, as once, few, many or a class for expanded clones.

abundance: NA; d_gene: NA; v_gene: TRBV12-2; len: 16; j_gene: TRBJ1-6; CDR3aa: CASRRPTCSYNSPLHF; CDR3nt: TGTGCAAGTCGACGACCCACCTGCTCCTATAATTCACCCCTCCACTTT
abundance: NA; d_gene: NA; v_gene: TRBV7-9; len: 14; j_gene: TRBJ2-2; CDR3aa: CASSFSGNTGELFF; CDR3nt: TGTGCCAGCAGCTTTAGTGGGAACACCGGGGAGCTGTTTTTT
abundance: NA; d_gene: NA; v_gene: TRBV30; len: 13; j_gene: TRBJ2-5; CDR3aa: CAWSVRRQETQYF; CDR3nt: TGTGCCTGGAGTGTACGCCGGCAGGAGACCCAGTACTTC
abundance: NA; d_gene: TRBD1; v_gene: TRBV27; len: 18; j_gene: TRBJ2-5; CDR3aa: CASSLSRGQGMYQETQYF; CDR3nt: TGTGCCAGCAGTTTATCGAGGGGACAGGGCATGTACCAAGAGACCCAGTACTTC
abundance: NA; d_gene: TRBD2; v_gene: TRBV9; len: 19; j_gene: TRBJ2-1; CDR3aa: CASSAAIAGGLGSYNEQFF; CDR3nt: TGTGCCAGCAGCGCCGCCATAGCGGGAGGGCTGGGCTCCTACAATGAGCAGTTCTTC
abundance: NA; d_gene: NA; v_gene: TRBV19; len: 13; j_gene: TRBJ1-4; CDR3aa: CASSFRRNEKLFF; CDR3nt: TGTGCCAGTAGTTTCCGACGAAATGAAAAACTGTTTTTT
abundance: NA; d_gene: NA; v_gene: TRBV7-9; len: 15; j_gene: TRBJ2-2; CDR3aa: CASSLLQVGAGELFF; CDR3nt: TGTGCCAGCAGCTTACTACAGGTCGGGGCCGGGGAGCTGTTTTTT
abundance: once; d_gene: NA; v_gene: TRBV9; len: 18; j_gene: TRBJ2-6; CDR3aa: CASSARTLAPSGANVLTF; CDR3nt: TGTGCCAGCAGCGCGAGGACTCTCGCCCCTTCTGGGGCCAACGTCCTGACTTTC
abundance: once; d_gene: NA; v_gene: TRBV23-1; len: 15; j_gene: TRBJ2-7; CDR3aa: CASSSPRGAGYEQYF; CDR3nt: TGCGCCAGCAGTTCCCCCAGAGGGGCCGGATACGAGCAGTACTTC
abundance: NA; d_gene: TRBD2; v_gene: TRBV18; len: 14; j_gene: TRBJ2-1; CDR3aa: CASAGTSGYNEQFF; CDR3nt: TGTGCCAGCGCCGGGACTAGCGGATACAATGAGCAGTTCTTC